This T cell receptor beta chain derives from a study of shared clonotypes between healthy human individuals. Germline V lookup: CDR1 SGHTA, CDR2 FQGTGA. Trimming took 5 bases from V and 9 from J; bases not matched to a gene: 8. The CDR3 spans 14 residues. TCRdb's copy holds only in-frame clones and misses some; the assay was immunoSEQ multiplex PCR. The table includes about 480,000 clones, 75% to 80% detected once. V usage is TRBV7-3 and J usage is TRBJ2-3; 10 nucleotides line up with TRBD2. The clonotype comes from a woman aged 40-49 years in good health. Some clones in this sample may be carry-over from other donors' samples. Sequences were obtained from PBMCs. CDR3 sequence reads: CASSPNGLAETQYF. The CDR3 DNA sequence: TGTGCCAGCAGCCCTAATGGACTAGCGGAGACGCAGTATTTT.